The 9 T cell receptor beta chains presented below share a single source sample, sequenced in a study of shared clonotypes between healthy human individuals. Produced via immunoSEQ multiplex PCR; TCRdb's table is partial and in-frame only. The sample lists approximately 620,000 clones, 97% occurring once. Sequenced material: naive CD4+ T cells sorted from blood. Subset in this sample: CD45RA+ positively selected. The receptors come from a woman aged 30 to 39 in good health.

CDR3 coding DNA: TGTGCCAGCAGCCCAAACCCTACAGAAACAGGGGGCCGTCGTGGGACCACAGATACGCAGTATTTT. Its protein is CASSPNPTETGGRRGTTDTQYF. The chain couples TRBV13 to TRBJ2-3; 9 bases are a match to TRBD1. The CDR3 runs to 22 residues. Germline V gene data show CDR1 as PRHDT and CDR2 as FYEKMQ (reference sequence). With V trimmed by 5 bases and J by 2 bases, 26 bases remained unmatched.

The chain uses TRBV4-2 and TRBJ2-2; 8 nucleotides agree with TRBD1. This CDR3 region has 15 residues. Trimming took 4 bases from V and 7 from J; bases not matched to a gene: 8. Germline loops: CDR1 LGHNA, CDR2 YNFKEQ. The CDR3 nucleotides are TGTGCCAGCAGCCGGGTAGACAGGGGCAGCGGGGAGCTGTTTTTT. Residues: CASSRVDRGSGELFF.

V usage is TRBV19 and J usage is TRBJ1-1; TRBD1 aligns across 7 bases. Looked up from germline, CDR1 is LNHDA and CDR2 is SQIVND (reference sequence). V trimming: 4 bases; J trimming: 0 bases; junction bases outside the gene matches: 5. The CDR3 totals 15 residues. The DNA for the CDR3 is TGTGCCAGTAGTAGGGGGGACAGCGTGAACACTGAAGCTTTCTTT. It yields the protein CASSRGDSVNTEAFF.

The rearrangement uses TRBV28 and TRBJ2-5; a possible D gene is TRBD2 (5 bases). This CDR3 region has 12 residues. V lost 5 bases, J lost 11 bases, and 15 bases lay in between. Germline lookup yields CDR1 MDHEN and CDR2 SYDVKM. CDR3 coding DNA: TGTGCCAGCAGTCCGCGGGCCGGAGAGCAGTACTTC. Amino acids: CASSPRAGEQYF.

The V call is TRBV28, the J call TRBJ2-5, with 10 bases matching TRBD1. The J call may be in error: the DNA end matches TRBJ2-7 better. Germline CDR1 MDHEN, CDR2 SYDVKM. The CDR3 totals 16 residues. This CDR3 is CASSFHRQGALDEQYF. CDR3 in DNA: TGTGCCAGCAGTTTCCACCGACAGGGGGCGCTTGACGAGCAGTACTTC.

This chain joins TRBV19 and TRBJ2-5; D unclear. The CDR3 loop spans 12 amino acids. V lost 0 bases to trimming and J lost 5 bases, with 4 bases between them. Germline-derived CDR1 and CDR2 are LNHDA and SQIVND (reference sequence). DNA of the CDR3: TGTGCCAGTAGTATAGATTCCGAGACCCAGTACTTC. It yields the protein CASSIDSETQYF.

This clone was seen a handful of times. J is TRBJ1-5 and V is TRBV28; a possible D gene is TRBD1 (6 bases). The ends were cut back, 6 bases at V and 6 bases at J, with 18 bases in the middle. This CDR3 is built from 15 residues. The germline V gene encodes CDR1 MDHEN and CDR2 SYDVKM. This CDR3 reads CASSTGTPNSQPQHF. Here the CDR3 DNA reads TGTGCCAGCAGCACCGGGACACCGAATAGTCAGCCCCAGCATTTT.

The chain combines TRBV11-2 with TRBJ2-3, with no clear D. CDR1 SGHAT and CDR2 FQNNGV come from the germline V gene. The CDR3 runs to 15 residues. V was trimmed by 1 base and J by 2 bases, leaving 10 bases between them. The CDR3 spells CASSLGPRNTDTQYF. CDR3 DNA sequence: TGTGCCAGCAGCTTAGGTCCCCGCAACACAGATACGCAGTATTTT.

In nucleotides, the CDR3 is TGTGCCAGCAGTTACGGGACAGATGAAAAACTGTTTTTT. It yields the protein CASSYGTDEKLFF. The rearrangement joins TRBV28 to TRBJ1-4; 7 bases align to TRBD1. The V gene's germline CDR1 is MDHEN and CDR2 SYDVKM. Trimming cost V 4 bases and J 6 bases; bases outside gene matches: 2. The CDR3 totals 13 residues.